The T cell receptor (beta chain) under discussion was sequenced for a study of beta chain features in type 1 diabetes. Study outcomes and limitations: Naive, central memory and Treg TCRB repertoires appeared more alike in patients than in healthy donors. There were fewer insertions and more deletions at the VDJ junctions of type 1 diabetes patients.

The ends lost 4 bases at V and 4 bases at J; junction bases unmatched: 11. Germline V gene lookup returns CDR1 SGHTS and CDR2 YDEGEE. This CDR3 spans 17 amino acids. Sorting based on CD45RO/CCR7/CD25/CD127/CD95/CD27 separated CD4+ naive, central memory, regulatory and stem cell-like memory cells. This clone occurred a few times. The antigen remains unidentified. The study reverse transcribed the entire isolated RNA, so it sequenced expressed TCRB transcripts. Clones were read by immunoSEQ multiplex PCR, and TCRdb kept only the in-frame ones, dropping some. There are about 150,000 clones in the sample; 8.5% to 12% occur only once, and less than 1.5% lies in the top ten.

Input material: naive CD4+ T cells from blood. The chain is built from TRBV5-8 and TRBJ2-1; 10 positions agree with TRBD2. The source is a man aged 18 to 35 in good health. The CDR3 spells CASSPDLSGGPYNEQFF. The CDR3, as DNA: TGTGCCAGCAGCCCAGACCTTAGCGGGGGGCCTTACAATGAGCAGTTCTTC.